The TCR beta chain described here comes from a study of OX40 agonist ivuxolimab in advanced cancers. Study summary: Clinicians treated patients with ivuxolimab, an agonistic anti-OX40 (CD134) antibody.

CDR3 length equals 17 residues. V lost 2 bases and J lost 2, with 17 bases in between. The germline V gene encodes CDR1 SGDLS and CDR2 YYNGEE. Here immunoSEQ multiplex PCR was the method, and the copy in TCRdb shows in-frame clones only, minus some. Of approximately 76,000 clones listed, around 86% are singletons. About this clone itself: Its antigen remains unknown.

Study-wide points: At doses 0.1 to 3.0 mg/kg, CD4+ and CD8+ clones expanded.

This specimen was CD4+ or CD8+ T cells sorted from blood, taken in a trial of the OX40 agonist ivuxolimab. The chain couples TRBV9 to TRBJ1-3; unclear D gene. This TCR derives from an adult with an advanced solid tumor such as melanoma, head and neck, liver or kidney cancer. The chain's CDR3 is CASSVEDTPTTGNTIYF. The CDR3, as DNA: TGTGCCAGCAGCGTCGAAGATACACCTACAACTGGAAACACCATATATTTT.